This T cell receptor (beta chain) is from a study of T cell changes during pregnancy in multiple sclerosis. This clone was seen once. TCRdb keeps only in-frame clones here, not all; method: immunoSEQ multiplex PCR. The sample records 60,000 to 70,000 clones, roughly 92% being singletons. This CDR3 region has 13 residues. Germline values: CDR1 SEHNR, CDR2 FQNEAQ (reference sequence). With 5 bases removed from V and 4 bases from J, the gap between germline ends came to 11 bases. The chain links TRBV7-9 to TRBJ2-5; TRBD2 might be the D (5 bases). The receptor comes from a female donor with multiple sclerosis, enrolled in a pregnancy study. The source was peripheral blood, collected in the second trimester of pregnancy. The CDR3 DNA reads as TGTGCCAGCAGCAAAAGCGGTGGAGAGACCCAGTACTTC. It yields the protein CASSKSGGETQYF.